The TCR beta chain under discussion was sequenced for a study of cytomegalovirus exposure and HLA in healthy donors. Germline-derived CDR1 and CDR2 are SGHNT and YYREEE (reference sequence). V lost 0 bases and J lost 3; bases outside the gene matches: 12. The length of the CDR3 is 19 residues. PCR used 60 Vbeta primers and 13 Jbeta primers. The assay was immunoSEQ multiplex PCR, and TCRdb's table has in-frame clones only and misses some. Among about 140,000 clones listed, around 77% were seen once. J is TRBJ2-6 and V is TRBV5-4; 7 bases are shared with TRBD1. The specimen sequenced was PBMCs. The clonotype originates from a man aged 25 to 40 in good health and CMV-seronegative. The CDR3, as DNA: TGTGCCAGCAGCTTGGGGCCAGGGGTACAGGGGCGTGGGGCCAACGTCCTGACTTTC. It codes for CASSLGPGVQGRGANVLTF.